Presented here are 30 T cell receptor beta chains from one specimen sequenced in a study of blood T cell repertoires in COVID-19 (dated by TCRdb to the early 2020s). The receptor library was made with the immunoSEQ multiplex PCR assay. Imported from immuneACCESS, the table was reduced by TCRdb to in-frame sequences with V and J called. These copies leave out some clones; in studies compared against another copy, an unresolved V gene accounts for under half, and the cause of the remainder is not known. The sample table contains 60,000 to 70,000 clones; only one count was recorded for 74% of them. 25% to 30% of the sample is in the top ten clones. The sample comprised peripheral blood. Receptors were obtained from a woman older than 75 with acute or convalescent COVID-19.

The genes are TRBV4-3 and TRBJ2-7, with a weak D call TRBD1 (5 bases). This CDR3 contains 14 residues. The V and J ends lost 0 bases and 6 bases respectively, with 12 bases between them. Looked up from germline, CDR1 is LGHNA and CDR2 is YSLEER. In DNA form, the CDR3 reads TGCGCCAGCAGCCAAGATGAACAGGCCCGCGAGCAGTACTTC. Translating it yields CASSQDEQAREQYF.

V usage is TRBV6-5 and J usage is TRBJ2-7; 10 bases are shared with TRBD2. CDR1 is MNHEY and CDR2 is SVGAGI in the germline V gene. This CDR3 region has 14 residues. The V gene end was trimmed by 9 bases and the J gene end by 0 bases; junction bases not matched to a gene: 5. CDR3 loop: CASLTSGNSYEQYF. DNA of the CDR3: TGTGCCAGTCTTACTAGCGGGAACTCCTACGAGCAGTACTTC.

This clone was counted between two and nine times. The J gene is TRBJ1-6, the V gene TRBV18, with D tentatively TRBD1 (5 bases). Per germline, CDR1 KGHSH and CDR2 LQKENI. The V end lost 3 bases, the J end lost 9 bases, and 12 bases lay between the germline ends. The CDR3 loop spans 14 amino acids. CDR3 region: CASSPGTFSSPLHF. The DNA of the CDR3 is TGTGCCAGCTCACCCGGGACTTTCAGTTCACCCCTCCACTTT.

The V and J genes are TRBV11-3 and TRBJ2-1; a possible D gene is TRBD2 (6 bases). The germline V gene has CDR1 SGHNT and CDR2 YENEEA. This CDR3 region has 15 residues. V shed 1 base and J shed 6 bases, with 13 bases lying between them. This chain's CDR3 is CASSLAGVTGNEQFF. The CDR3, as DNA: TGTGCCAGCAGCTTAGCGGGAGTAACTGGCAATGAGCAGTTCTTC.

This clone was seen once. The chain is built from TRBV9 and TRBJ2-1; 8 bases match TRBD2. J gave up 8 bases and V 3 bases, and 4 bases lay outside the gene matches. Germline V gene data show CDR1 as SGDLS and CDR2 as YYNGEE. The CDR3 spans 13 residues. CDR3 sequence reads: CASSGTSLDEQFF. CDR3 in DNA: TGTGCCAGCAGCGGGACTAGCCTCGATGAGCAGTTCTTC. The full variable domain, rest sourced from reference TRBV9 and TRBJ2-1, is DSGVTQTPKHLITATGQRVTLRCSPRSGDLSVYWYQQSLDQGLQFLIQYYNGEERAKGNILERFSAQQFPDLHSELNLSSLELGDSALYFCASSGTSLDEQFFGPGTRLTVL.

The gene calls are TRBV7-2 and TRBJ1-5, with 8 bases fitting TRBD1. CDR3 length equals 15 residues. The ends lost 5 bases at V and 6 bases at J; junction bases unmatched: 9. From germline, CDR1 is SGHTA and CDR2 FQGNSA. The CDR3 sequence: CASSPTGDFGQPQHF. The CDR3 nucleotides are TGTGCCAGCAGCCCGACAGGGGATTTCGGTCAGCCCCAGCATTTT.

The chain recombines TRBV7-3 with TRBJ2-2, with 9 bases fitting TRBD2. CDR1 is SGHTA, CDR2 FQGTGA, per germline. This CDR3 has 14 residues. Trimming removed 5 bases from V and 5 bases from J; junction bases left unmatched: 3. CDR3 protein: CASSGLARTGELFF. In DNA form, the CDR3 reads TGTGCCAGCAGCGGACTAGCGCGGACCGGGGAGCTGTTTTTT.

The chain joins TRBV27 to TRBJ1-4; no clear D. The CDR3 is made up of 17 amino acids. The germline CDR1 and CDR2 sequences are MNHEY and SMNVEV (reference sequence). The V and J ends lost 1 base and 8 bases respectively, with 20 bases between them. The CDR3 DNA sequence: TGTGCCAGCAGTTTATACCCCCCACTGTACGTCCGGGAAAAACTGTTTTTT. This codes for CASSLYPPLYVREKLFF.

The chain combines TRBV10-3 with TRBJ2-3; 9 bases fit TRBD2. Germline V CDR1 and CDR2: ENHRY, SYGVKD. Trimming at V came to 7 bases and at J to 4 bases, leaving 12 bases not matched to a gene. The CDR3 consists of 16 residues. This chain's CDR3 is CAIKIQAGGKSDTQYF. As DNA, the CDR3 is TGTGCCATCAAAATACAAGCGGGAGGTAAATCAGATACGCAGTATTTT.

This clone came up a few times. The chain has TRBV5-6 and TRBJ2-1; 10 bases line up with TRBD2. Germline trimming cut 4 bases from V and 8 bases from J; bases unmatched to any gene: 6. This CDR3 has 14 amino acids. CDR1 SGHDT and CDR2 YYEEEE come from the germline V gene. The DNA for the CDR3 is TGTGCCAGCAGCCGAGCGGGAGGGAGGGATGAGCAGTTCTTC. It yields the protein CASSRAGGRDEQFF.

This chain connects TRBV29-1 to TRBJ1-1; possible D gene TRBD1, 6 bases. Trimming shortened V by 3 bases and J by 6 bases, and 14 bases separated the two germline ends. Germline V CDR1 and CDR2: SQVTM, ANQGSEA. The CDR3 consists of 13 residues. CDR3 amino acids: CSVDPSGVAEAFF. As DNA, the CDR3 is TGCAGCGTTGATCCTTCAGGGGTGGCTGAAGCTTTCTTT.

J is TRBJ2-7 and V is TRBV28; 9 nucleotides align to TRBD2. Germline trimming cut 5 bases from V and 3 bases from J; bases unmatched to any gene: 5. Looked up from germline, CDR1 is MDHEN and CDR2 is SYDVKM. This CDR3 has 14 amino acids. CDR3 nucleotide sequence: TGTGCCAGCAGTCCCTTAGCGGGAGTCTACGAGCAGTACTTC. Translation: CASSPLAGVYEQYF.

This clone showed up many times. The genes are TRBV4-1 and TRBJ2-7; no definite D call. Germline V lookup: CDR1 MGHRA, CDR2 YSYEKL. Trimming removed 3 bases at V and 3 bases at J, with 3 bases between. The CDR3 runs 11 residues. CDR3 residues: CASSHYYEQYF. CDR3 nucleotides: TGCGCCAGCAGCCATTACTACGAGCAGTACTTC.

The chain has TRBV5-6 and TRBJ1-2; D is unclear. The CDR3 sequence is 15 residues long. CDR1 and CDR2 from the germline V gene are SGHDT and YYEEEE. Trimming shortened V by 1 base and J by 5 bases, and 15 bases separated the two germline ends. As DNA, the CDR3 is TGTGCCAGCAGCTTGTTTGGAGGGATGGGGTATGGCTACACCTTC. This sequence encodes CASSLFGGMGYGYTF.

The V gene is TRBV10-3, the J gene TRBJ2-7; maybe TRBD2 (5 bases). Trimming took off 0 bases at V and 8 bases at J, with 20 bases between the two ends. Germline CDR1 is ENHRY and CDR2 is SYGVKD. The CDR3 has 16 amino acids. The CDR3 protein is CAISESTSGKDEKQYF. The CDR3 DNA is TGTGCCATCAGTGAGTCGACGTCCGGGAAAGATGAAAAGCAGTACTTC.

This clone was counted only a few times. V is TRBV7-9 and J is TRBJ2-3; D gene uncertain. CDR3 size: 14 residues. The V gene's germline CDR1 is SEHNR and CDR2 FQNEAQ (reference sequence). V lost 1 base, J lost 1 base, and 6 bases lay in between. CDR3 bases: TGTGCCAGCAGCTTAGAATCAGGCACAGATACGCAGTATTTT. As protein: CASSLESGTDTQYF.

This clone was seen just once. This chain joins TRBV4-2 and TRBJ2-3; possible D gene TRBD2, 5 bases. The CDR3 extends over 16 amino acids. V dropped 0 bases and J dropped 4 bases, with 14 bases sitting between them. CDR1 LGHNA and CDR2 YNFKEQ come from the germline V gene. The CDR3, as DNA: TGTGCCAGCAGCCAAGATTCGGCTAGCCTGGCAGATACGCAGTATTTT. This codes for CASSQDSASLADTQYF.

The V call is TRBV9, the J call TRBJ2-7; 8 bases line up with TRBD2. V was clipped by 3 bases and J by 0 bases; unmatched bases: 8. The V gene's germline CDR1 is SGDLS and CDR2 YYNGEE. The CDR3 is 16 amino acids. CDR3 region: CASSAEAGAFSYEQYF. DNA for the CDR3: TGTGCCAGCAGCGCGGAAGCGGGAGCGTTCTCCTACGAGCAGTACTTC.

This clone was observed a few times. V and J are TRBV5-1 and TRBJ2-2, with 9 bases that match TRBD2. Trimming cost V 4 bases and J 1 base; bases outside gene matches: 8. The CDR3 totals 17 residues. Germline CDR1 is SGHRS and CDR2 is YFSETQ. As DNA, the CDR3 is TGCGCCAGCAGCGTGGGGGCACTAGCGGGGAACACCGGGGAGCTGTTTTTT. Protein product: CASSVGALAGNTGELFF.

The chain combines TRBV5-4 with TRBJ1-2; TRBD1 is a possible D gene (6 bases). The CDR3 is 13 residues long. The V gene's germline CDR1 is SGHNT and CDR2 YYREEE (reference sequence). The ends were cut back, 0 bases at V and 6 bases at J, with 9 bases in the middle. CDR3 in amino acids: CASSLAGADGYTF. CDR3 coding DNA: TGTGCCAGCAGCTTGGCAGGGGCGGATGGCTACACCTTC.

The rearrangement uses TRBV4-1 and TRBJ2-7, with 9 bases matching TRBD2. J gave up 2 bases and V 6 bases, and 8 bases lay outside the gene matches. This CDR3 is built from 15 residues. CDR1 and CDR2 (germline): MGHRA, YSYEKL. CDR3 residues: CASRTGLAPTYEQYF. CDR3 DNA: TGCGCCAGCAGGACCGGACTAGCGCCGACCTACGAGCAGTACTTC.

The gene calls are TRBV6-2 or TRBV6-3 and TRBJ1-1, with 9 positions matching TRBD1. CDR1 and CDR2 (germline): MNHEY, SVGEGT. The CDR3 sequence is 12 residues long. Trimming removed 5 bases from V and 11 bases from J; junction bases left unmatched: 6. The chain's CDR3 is CASSTTGGVAFF. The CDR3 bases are TGTGCCAGCAGTACTACAGGGGGCGTCGCTTTCTTT.

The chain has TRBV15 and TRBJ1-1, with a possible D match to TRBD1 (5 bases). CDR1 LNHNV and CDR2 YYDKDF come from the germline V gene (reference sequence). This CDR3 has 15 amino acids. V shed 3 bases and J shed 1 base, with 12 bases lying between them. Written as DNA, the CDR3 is TGTGCCACCAGCAGCCCGGACAAGCAGAACACTGAAGCTTTCTTT. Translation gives CATSSPDKQNTEAFF.

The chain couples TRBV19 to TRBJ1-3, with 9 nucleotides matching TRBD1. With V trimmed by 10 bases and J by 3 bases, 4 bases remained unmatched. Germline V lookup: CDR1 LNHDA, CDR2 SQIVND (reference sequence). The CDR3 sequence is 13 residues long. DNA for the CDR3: TGTGCCACCCCGGGACAGGGTGGAAACACCATATATTTT. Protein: CATPGQGGNTIYF.

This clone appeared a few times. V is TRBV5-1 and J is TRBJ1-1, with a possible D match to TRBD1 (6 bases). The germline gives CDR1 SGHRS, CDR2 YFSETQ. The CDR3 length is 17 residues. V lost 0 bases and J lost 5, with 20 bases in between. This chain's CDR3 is CASSLVSGGYGGTEAFF. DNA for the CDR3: TGCGCCAGCAGCTTGGTGTCTGGGGGCTATGGTGGGACTGAAGCTTTCTTT.

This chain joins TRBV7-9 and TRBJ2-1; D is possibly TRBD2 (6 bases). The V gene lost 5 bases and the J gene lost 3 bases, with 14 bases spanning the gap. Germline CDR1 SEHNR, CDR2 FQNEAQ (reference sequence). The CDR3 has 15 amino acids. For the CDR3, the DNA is TGTGCCAGCAGCGGTAGCGGCCGGATCTACAATGAGCAGTTCTTC. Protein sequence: CASSGSGRIYNEQFF.

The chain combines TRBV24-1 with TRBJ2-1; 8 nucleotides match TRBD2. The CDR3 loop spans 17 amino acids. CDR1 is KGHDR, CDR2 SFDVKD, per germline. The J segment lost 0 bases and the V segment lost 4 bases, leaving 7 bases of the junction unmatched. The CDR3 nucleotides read TGTGCCACCAGTGACCGCTCGGGGGGGAGCTCCTACAATGAGCAGTTCTTC. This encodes CATSDRSGGSSYNEQFF.

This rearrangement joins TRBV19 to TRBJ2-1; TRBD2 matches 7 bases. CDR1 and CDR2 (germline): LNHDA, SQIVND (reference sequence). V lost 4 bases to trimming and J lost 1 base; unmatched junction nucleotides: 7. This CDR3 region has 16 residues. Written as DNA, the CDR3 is TGTGCCAGTAGTACACTAGCGACCCTATCCTACAATGAGCAGTTCTTC. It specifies CASSTLATLSYNEQFF.

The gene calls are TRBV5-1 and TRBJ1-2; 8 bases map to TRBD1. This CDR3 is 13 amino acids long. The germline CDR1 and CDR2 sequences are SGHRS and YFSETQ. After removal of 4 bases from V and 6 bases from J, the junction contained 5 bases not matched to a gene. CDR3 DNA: TGCGCCAGCAGCACCGGGACAGGAGATGGCTACACCTTC. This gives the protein CASSTGTGDGYTF.

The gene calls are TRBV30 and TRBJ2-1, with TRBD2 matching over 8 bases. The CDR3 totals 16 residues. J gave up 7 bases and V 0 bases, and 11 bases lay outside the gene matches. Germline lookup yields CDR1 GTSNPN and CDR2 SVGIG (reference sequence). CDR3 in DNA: TGTGCCTGGAGTGTTCGGGTCGGGAGGGCTACTAATGAGCAGTTCTTC. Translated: CAWSVRVGRATNEQFF.